These 29 T cell receptor beta chains were all obtained from the same sample, sequenced in a study of Ad26.COV2.S vaccination and SARS-CoV-2 variants. The repertoire was sequenced with immunoSEQ multiplex PCR; TCRdb's copy has only in-frame clones and lacks some. In the table there are roughly 400,000 clones, approximately 90% of which are singletons. As for treatment: some 20 received Ad26.COV2.S at low or high dose, single or two shots; 5 received placebo; per-sample allocation not given. Sample collection was performed on day 63 after the first vaccine or placebo injection. Here the sequenced sample was peripheral blood, taken in a trial of Ad26.COV2.S vaccine versus placebo. Receptors were obtained from a person between 18 and 59 years old who received the Ad26.COV2.S COVID-19 vaccine or a placebo.

The V call is TRBV6-2 or TRBV6-3, the J call TRBJ2-2, with 7 bases aligning to TRBD2. The CDR3 sequence is 16 residues long. Per germline, CDR1 MNHEY and CDR2 SVGEGT. After removal of 1 base from V and 1 base from J, the junction contained 3 bases not matched to a gene. The CDR3 loop is CASSYYGGKNTGELFF. The DNA for the CDR3 is TGTGCCAGCAGTTACTACGGGGGGAAGAACACCGGGGAGCTGTTTTTT.

This clone was picked up one time. The J gene is TRBJ2-7, the V gene TRBV9; D possibly corresponds to TRBD2 (5 bases). Trimming removed 0 bases at V and 4 bases at J, with 8 bases between. The CDR3 spans 13 residues. Germline V lookup: CDR1 SGDLS, CDR2 YYNGEE. The CDR3 DNA reads TGTGCCAGCAGCGTAGCCGGGAATTACGAGCAGTACTTC. As protein: CASSVAGNYEQYF. The entire variable domain, with the rest obtained from reference TRBV9 and TRBJ2-7, is as follows: DSGVTQTPKHLITATGQRVTLRCSPRSGDLSVYWYQQSLDQGLQFLIQYYNGEERAKGNILERFSAQQFPDLHSELNLSSLELGDSALYFCASSVAGNYEQYFGPGTRLTVT.

This chain uses TRBV27 with TRBJ2-5; the D gene is possibly TRBD2 (5 bases). V was pared by 6 bases and J by 2 bases, with 10 bases between. The CDR3 spans 13 residues. Germline loops: CDR1 MNHEY, CDR2 SMNVEV (reference sequence). CDR3 amino acids: CASRKRQQETQYF. CDR3 in DNA: TGTGCCAGCAGAAAGCGGCAACAAGAGACCCAGTACTTC.

This chain connects TRBV1 to TRBJ2-3; the D call TRBD2 from the table was never checked on the DNA. TRBV1 is given as a pseudogene. CDR3 size: 13 residues. The CDR3 DNA reads as TGCACCAGCACGGGAAAACCCCCAGATACGCAGTATTTT. Translated, it gives CTSTGKPPDTQYF.

CDR3 nucleotide sequence: TGCAGTGCTAGTCGGGACACAGAGTTCTTC. Protein sequence: CSASRDTEFF. This chain links TRBV20-1 with TRBJ2-1, with D perhaps matching TRBD1 (6 bases). There are 10 residues in the CDR3. CDR1 DFQATT and CDR2 SNEGSKA come from the germline V gene (reference sequence). V was cut by 3 bases and J by 14 bases, with 11 bases left in between.

This sequence joins TRBV6-2 or TRBV6-3 and TRBJ1-2; TRBD1 matches 7 bases. CDR3 size: 12 residues. J gave up 3 bases and V 5 bases, and 0 bases lay outside the gene matches. The germline CDR1 and CDR2 sequences are MNHEY and SVGEGT. The CDR3 region has the DNA TGTGCCAGCAGTCAGGGGGACTATGGCTACACCTTC. Residues: CASSQGDYGYTF.

The CDR3: CASSYRLAGAGEQFF. The DNA for the CDR3 is TGTGCCAGCAGTTACCGACTAGCGGGGGCGGGTGAGCAGTTCTTC. The V call is TRBV6-2 or TRBV6-3, the J call TRBJ2-1; 12 bases agree with TRBD2. V lost 2 bases, J lost 9 bases, and 5 bases stayed unmatched. There are 15 residues in the CDR3. The germline V gene has CDR1 MNHEY and CDR2 SVGEGT.

The chain links TRBV5-1 to TRBJ2-3; 8 nucleotides align to TRBD1. With 0 bases clipped from V and 4 bases from J, the junction kept 10 bases outside the gene matches. Germline lookup yields CDR1 SGHRS and CDR2 YFSETQ. CDR3 length: 17 amino acids. DNA of the CDR3: TGCGCCAGCAGCTTGGGGACCCGGGACAGGAGAGCAGATACGCAGTATTTT. It encodes CASSLGTRDRRADTQYF.

The gene calls are TRBV4-1 and TRBJ2-1, with 12 bases aligning to TRBD2. The germline gives CDR1 MGHRA, CDR2 YSYEKL. The V and J ends lost 0 bases and 2 bases, in that order; junction bases with no gene match: 2. This CDR3 comprises 17 residues. CDR3 nucleotide sequence: TGCGCCAGCAGCCAAGAGCCTAGCGGGGGGGCCTACAATGAGCAGTTCTTC. Translation: CASSQEPSGGAYNEQFF.

The V gene is TRBV7-2, the J gene TRBJ2-7, with 7 positions matching TRBD1. The CDR3 has 15 residues. Germline assignment: CDR1 SGHTA and CDR2 FQGNSA. V was pared by 6 bases and J by 6 bases, with 14 bases of the junction left unmatched. CDR3 loop: CASRSTGAPFFEQYF. CDR3 bases: TGTGCCAGCAGATCTACAGGGGCCCCCTTCTTCGAGCAGTACTTC.

In its sample, this clone was seen once. CDR3 in DNA: TGTGCCAGCAGTTTAAGAGGGGGATGGTATGGCTACACCTTC. It yields the protein CASSLRGGWYGYTF. The gene calls are TRBV27 and TRBJ1-2; D is possibly TRBD1 (6 bases). Germline lookup yields CDR1 MNHEY and CDR2 SMNVEV (reference sequence). There are 14 residues in the CDR3. V lost 2 bases to trimming and J lost 5 bases, with 12 bases between them.

The rearrangement joins TRBV7-2 to TRBJ2-3; 8 bases match TRBD2. The CDR3 is 15 residues long. Germline lookup yields CDR1 SGHTA and CDR2 FQGNSA. J lost 4 bases, V lost 2 bases, and 5 bases had no gene match. CDR3 DNA sequence: TGTGCCAGCAGCTTAAGTTTCGGGGGGGCAGATACGCAGTATTTT. This sequence encodes CASSLSFGGADTQYF.

This clone was detected only once. J is TRBJ1-6 and V is TRBV5-1; a weak D match, TRBD1 (5 bases). V was shortened by 0 bases and J by 7 bases, with 14 bases between the two germline ends. Germline V CDR1 and CDR2: SGHRS, YFSETQ. The CDR3 runs to 16 residues. This CDR3 reads CASSLGLGGRNSPLHF. The DNA for the CDR3 is TGCGCCAGCAGCTTGGGGTTGGGGGGAAGGAATTCACCCCTCCACTTT.

The chain links TRBV5-4 to TRBJ2-1, with TRBD2 matching over 14 bases. V shed 4 bases, J shed 3 bases, and the junction held 3 bases outside the gene matches. Germline assignment: CDR1 SGHNT and CDR2 YYREEE (reference sequence). The CDR3 consists of 16 residues. The CDR3 coding sequence is TGTGCCAGCAGCGGGACTAGCGGGGGCCACTACAATGAGCAGTTCTTC. Its protein product is CASSGTSGGHYNEQFF.

V and J are TRBV6-2 or TRBV6-3 and TRBJ1-2, with D possibly matching TRBD1 (6 bases). The CDR3 contains 14 residues. Trimming left V 6 bases short and J 2 bases short, with 13 bases between. Germline values: CDR1 MNHEY, CDR2 SVGEGT. Here the CDR3 reads CASSLWGLNYGYTF. The CDR3 DNA sequence: TGTGCCAGCAGCCTTTGGGGGCTGAACTATGGCTACACCTTC.

This chain uses TRBV4-3 with TRBJ2-7; D might be TRBD2 (6 bases). V shed 1 base and J shed 6 bases, with 10 bases lying between them. The CDR3 has 13 residues. Germline CDR1 and CDR2: LGHNA and YSLEER. The CDR3 reads CASSQGYGSEQYF. Written as DNA, the CDR3 is TGCGCCAGCAGCCAAGGTTACGGGAGCGAGCAGTACTTC.

The chain recombines TRBV5-6 with TRBJ1-2; D might be TRBD1 (5 bases). Germline CDR1 reads SGHDT; CDR2 reads YYEEEE. The ends were cut back, 1 base at V and 2 bases at J, with 12 bases in the middle. The CDR3 covers 15 residues. The CDR3 loop reads CASSLLGVPNYGYTF. CDR3 DNA sequence: TGTGCCAGCAGCTTGTTGGGGGTTCCCAACTATGGCTACACCTTC.

V is TRBV2 and J is TRBJ2-4, with D tentatively TRBD1 or TRBD2 (5 bases each). The V end lost 4 bases, the J end lost 1 base, and 11 bases lay between the germline ends. The CDR3 totals 15 residues. CDR1 and CDR2 (germline): SNHLY, FYNNEI. CDR3 in DNA: TGTGCCAGCAGTGTTATAGGGGACGCCAAAAACATTCAGTACTTC. It translates to CASSVIGDAKNIQYF.

The chain has TRBV10-3 and TRBJ1-1; 9 bases are shared with TRBD1. CDR1 ENHRY and CDR2 SYGVKD come from the germline V gene. The CDR3 consists of 12 residues. The ends lost 6 bases at V and 7 bases at J; junction bases unmatched: 3. The CDR3 coding sequence is TGTGCCATCAGACAGGGGGCTAATGAAGCTTTCTTT. Its protein product is CAIRQGANEAFF.

This clone has only one observation. The gene calls are TRBV6-5 and TRBJ2-7, with D perhaps matching TRBD1 (6 bases). Trimming took off 5 bases at V and 2 bases at J, with 13 bases between the two ends. Germline V CDR1 and CDR2: MNHEY, SVGAGI. The CDR3 runs 14 residues. CDR3 region: CASSPLRDTYEQYF. The CDR3 DNA reads TGTGCCAGCAGTCCATTACGGGACACCTACGAGCAGTACTTC.

This clone was counted a single time. The chain is built from TRBV5-1 and TRBJ2-1; the match to TRBD2 covers 16 bases. The junction had 6 bases not matched to a gene; V was cut back by 4 bases and J by 2 bases. The CDR3 has 18 amino acids. Germline loops: CDR1 SGHRS, CDR2 YFSETQ. Here the CDR3 DNA reads TGCGCCAGCAGCAGAGGGACTAGCGGGGGGGCCCCCTACAATGAGCAGTTCTTC. Its protein is CASSRGTSGGAPYNEQFF.

The CDR3 region is CASGTGGGTDTQYF. Written as DNA, the CDR3 is TGTGCCAGCGGAACAGGGGGGGGCACAGATACGCAGTATTTT. This sequence joins TRBV7-2 and TRBJ2-3; perhaps TRBD1 as D (8 bases). V dropped 8 bases and J dropped 1 base, with 13 bases sitting between them. CDR1 is SGHTA, CDR2 FQGNSA, per germline. This CDR3 contains 14 residues. The variable domain in full, with the rest retrieved from reference TRBV7-2 and TRBJ2-3, is GAGVSQSPSNKVTEKGKDVELRCDPISGHTALYWYRQSLGQGLEFLIYFQGNSAPDKSGLPSDRFSAERTGGSVSTLTIQRTQQEDSAVYLCASGTGGGTDTQYFGPGTRLTVL.

The chain joins TRBV27 to TRBJ1-4; D unresolved. The CDR3 has 13 residues. The V end lost 5 bases, the J end lost 6 bases, and 10 bases lay between the germline ends. The V gene's germline CDR1 is MNHEY and CDR2 SMNVEV (reference sequence). CDR3 sequence (DNA): TGTGCCAGCAGTCACGCGGACGATGAAAAACTGTTTTTT. This encodes CASSHADDEKLFF.

The J gene is TRBJ2-7, the V gene TRBV19, with 7 bases matching TRBD2. CDR1 LNHDA and CDR2 SQIVND come from the germline V gene (reference sequence). V lost 4 bases, J lost 6 bases, and 12 bases stayed unmatched. This CDR3 has 15 amino acids. This chain's CDR3 is CASSTTLASGFEQYF. Here the CDR3 DNA reads TGTGCCAGTAGTACGACACTAGCGAGCGGATTCGAGCAGTACTTC. Based on the CDR3 plus reference TRBV19 and TRBJ2-7, the full variable domain is DGGITQSPKYLFRKEGQNVTLSCEQNLNHDAMYWYRQDPGQGLRLIYYSQIVNDFQKGDIAEGYSVSREKKESFPLTVTSAQKNPTAFYLCASSTTLASGFEQYFGPGTRLTVT.

The chain has TRBV6-5 and TRBJ2-1; 10 bases line up with TRBD2. The J segment lost 4 bases and the V segment lost 4 bases, leaving 7 bases of the junction unmatched. The CDR3 contains 16 residues. Germline V gene lookup returns CDR1 MNHEY and CDR2 SVGAGI. CDR3 bases: TGTGCCAGCAGTTCCCCCAGCGGGGGGGTTTACAATGAGCAGTTCTTC. Its protein product is CASSSPSGGVYNEQFF.

The count of this clone is one. V is TRBV19 and J is TRBJ2-2; D may correspond to TRBD1 or TRBD2 (6 bases each). Trimming stripped 5 bases from V and 1 base from J, with 11 bases between. This CDR3 is 15 amino acids long. Germline V gene data show CDR1 as LNHDA and CDR2 as SQIVND (reference sequence). CDR3 in DNA: TGTGCCAGTAGTCTAGGGGGACTGAACACCGGGGAGCTGTTTTTT. Residues: CASSLGGLNTGELFF.

This rearrangement joins TRBV5-1 to TRBJ2-5; 10 bases match TRBD2. This CDR3 is 17 amino acids long. V dropped 3 bases and J dropped 1; count of bases not matched to a gene: 9. Germline V gene sequence: CDR1 SGHRS, CDR2 YFSETQ. The CDR3 DNA reads TGCGCCAGCAGCTCGGGAGCGCTAGCGGGGGTCCAAGAGACCCAGTACTTC. Protein sequence: CASSSGALAGVQETQYF.

This clone appeared a few times. V is TRBV12-5 and J is TRBJ1-3; D is undetermined. Trimming shortened V by 5 bases and J by 1 base, and 6 bases separated the two germline ends. From germline, CDR1 is LGHNT and CDR2 FRNRAP. The CDR3 runs to 13 residues. CDR3 in DNA: TGTGCTAGTGGTGTGGATTCTGGAAACACCATATATTTT. Translation gives CASGVDSGNTIYF. Drawing the rest from reference TRBV12-5 and TRBJ1-3, the complete variable domain is DARVTQTPRHKVTEMGQEVTMRCQPILGHNTVFWYRQTMMQGLELLAYFRNRAPLDDSGMPKDRFSAEMPDATLATLKIQPSEPRDSAVYFCASGVDSGNTIYFGEGSWLTVV.

V and J are TRBV7-8 and TRBJ2-3, with 7 bases fitting TRBD2. V trimming: 5 bases; J trimming: 0 bases; junction bases outside the gene matches: 14. The germline gives CDR1 SGHVS, CDR2 FQNEAQ. This CDR3 is built from 18 residues. CDR3 amino acids: CASSLPAGTNSSTDTQYF. The CDR3 bases are TGTGCCAGCAGCCTCCCGGCCGGGACTAACTCTAGCACAGATACGCAGTATTTT.